Listed below are T cell receptor beta chains from one sample, sequenced in a study of regulatory T cells in long-lasting Graves disease. TCRdb re-called the multiplex PCR reads through MiXCR, storing one row per CDR3 protein. This table holds over 500,000 distinct CDR3 sequences, roughly a sixth found once. This sample was shared with a second study, whose subject was T cells in Graves' hyperthyroidism and ophthalmopathy.

The input for sequencing was peripheral blood mononuclear cells (PBMCs), taken at new diagnosis, from a patient treated with antithyroid drugs. The origin of the receptors is a man between 18 and 35 years old with Graves disease. The CDR3 runs from the conserved cysteine through the conserved F or W. D genes are given only for firm matches. Size tells how often a clone was seen (once, few, many) or the class of an expanded clone, and some rows leave it out.

DNA: TGCAGTGCGCGGGACCGGACCTACGAGCAGTACTTC
CDR3: CSARDRTYEQYF
V: TRBV20-1
D: -
J: TRBJ2-7
size: -

DNA: TGTGCTAGTGCCCGTCCAGGAGGACAGTTCTATGGCTACACCTTC
CDR3: CASARPGGQFYGYTF
V: TRBV12-5
D: -
J: TRBJ1-2
size: -

DNA: TGTGCCAGCAGTTTAAAAGGGACAGGGAACTATGGCTACACCTTC
CDR3: CASSLKGTGNYGYTF
V: TRBV27
D: TRBD1
J: TRBJ1-2
size: many

DNA: TGTGCCAGCAGCCCCCGAGACAGCTTTCTCAATCAGCCCCAGCATTTT
CDR3: CASSPRDSFLNQPQHF
V: TRBV5-8
D: -
J: TRBJ1-5
size: -

DNA: TGTGCCAGCACCTTGGGGACAGGGTTGGTCGGGAATGAGCAGTTCTTC
CDR3: CASTLGTGLVGNEQFF
V: TRBV27
D: TRBD1
J: TRBJ2-1
size: few

DNA: TGCGCCAGCAGCCCTACTGCGGGCCAGAGCTATGGCTACACCTTC
CDR3: CASSPTAGQSYGYTF
V: TRBV5-1
D: -
J: TRBJ1-2
size: -

DNA: TGTGCCAGTAGTGATCCCGGACAGGCCGTCGGCTACACCTTC
CDR3: CASSDPGQAVGYTF
V: TRBV19
D: TRBD1
J: TRBJ1-2
size: few

DNA: TGCAGCGTTGAAGAGGGAACCCGCTACGAGCAGTACTTC
CDR3: CSVEEGTRYEQYF
V: TRBV29-1
D: -
J: TRBJ2-7
size: few

DNA: TGTGCCAGCAGCCAGTTAGGGGAAGAGACCCAGTACTTC
CDR3: CASSQLGEETQYF
V: TRBV7-9
D: -
J: TRBJ2-5
size: many

DNA: TGTGCCAGCACCCTAGGAGCTAGCGGGAGATCTTACAATGAGCAGTTCTTC
CDR3: CASTLGASGRSYNEQFF
V: TRBV12-3/TRBV12-4
D: TRBD2
J: TRBJ2-1
size: many

DNA: TGTGCCAGCAGTACTCCCGAGGGAGGTTTGGGTGCTGAAGCTTTCTTT
CDR3: CASSTPEGGLGAEAFF
V: TRBV19
D: -
J: TRBJ1-1
size: -

DNA: TGTGCCAACAGTTTAGGGGGTTACACTGAAGCTTTCTTT
CDR3: CANSLGGYTEAFF
V: TRBV12-3/TRBV12-4
D: -
J: TRBJ1-1
size: -

DNA: TGTGCCAGCAGTGACGCGGGAGGGCCTTTTTCCTACGAGCAGTACTTC
CDR3: CASSDAGGPFSYEQYF
V: TRBV28
D: TRBD2
J: TRBJ2-7
size: many

DNA: TGTGCCAGCAGCCCCAGCGGGAGGCAGGGTAATGAGCAGTTCTTC
CDR3: CASSPSGRQGNEQFF
V: TRBV12-3/TRBV12-4
D: TRBD2
J: TRBJ2-1
size: many